This TCR beta chain was identified during a study of shared clonotypes between healthy human individuals. This CDR3 region has 13 residues. The V gene lost 6 bases and the J gene lost 8 bases, with 14 bases spanning the gap. Germline V gene lookup returns CDR1 WNHNN and CDR2 SYGVQD (reference sequence). Positively selected for CCR7, the CD45RO-negative cells used as naive CD8 cells excluded terminally differentiated effector memory CD45RA+ cells. Researchers divided each subset's genomic DNA evenly across several immunoSEQ plates. Each replicate PCR on the sorted subsets used about 0.2 ug DNA (around 30,000 T cell genomes). The data were produced by immunoSEQ multiplex PCR, yet TCRdb's version contains in-frame clones alone and is incomplete. The data show almost 700,000 clones, 92% seen once.

This receptor was identified in a man aged 25 to 45 in good health. V gene TRBV10-1 combines with J gene TRBJ2-1, with no clear D. The source material was naive CD8+ T cells sorted from blood. CDR3 residues: CASSLYPGDEQFF. In nucleotides, the CDR3 is TGCGCCAGCAGCCTCTATCCGGGCGATGAGCAGTTCTTC.